These T cell receptor beta chains were read from a single sample in a study of OX40 agonist ivuxolimab in advanced cancers. Method: immunoSEQ multiplex PCR; TCRdb's copy keeps in-frame clones and lacks some. The sample consists of about 57,000 clones, 65% to 85% of them appearing once. The specimen comprised CD4+ or CD8+ T cells sorted from blood, sampled in a trial of the OX40 agonist ivuxolimab. The receptors were sampled from an adult with an advanced solid tumor such as melanoma, head and neck, liver or kidney cancer. CDR3s include the opening cysteine and the closing phenylalanine or tryptophan. The D gene is left open where the match is weak. The size of a clone is reported for some rows only, either as once, few or many, or as a class for expanded clones.

>-|-|TRBV30|TRBJ1-4
CAWSNGGANEKLFF
TGTGCCTGGAGTAATGGAGGGGCTAATGAAAAACTGTTTTTT
>once|TRBD1|TRBV6-6|TRBJ2-6
CASSYGTGNVLTF
TGTGCCAGCAGTTACGGGACAGGCAACGTCCTGACTTTC
>once|-|TRBV5-8|TRBJ2-5
CASSLAGAADQETQYF
TGTGCCAGCAGCTTGGCCGGGGCAGCGGACCAAGAGACCCAGTACTTC
>-|-|TRBV6-5|TRBJ1-5
CASSGTKSNQPQHF
TGTGCCAGCAGTGGGACGAAAAGCAATCAGCCCCAGCATTTT
>-|TRBD1|TRBV7-6|TRBJ2-2
CASSPQGAGFGELFF
TGTGCCAGCAGCCCACAGGGGGCAGGTTTCGGGGAGCTGTTTTTT
>-|TRBD2|TRBV6-1|TRBJ2-5
CASKALAGGGETQYF
TGTGCCAGCAAAGCCCTAGCGGGAGGAGGGGAGACCCAGTACTTC
>-|-|TRBV15|TRBJ1-3
CATSRDLGSGGNTIYF
TGTGCCACCAGCAGAGATCTGGGGTCTGGTGGAAACACCATATATTTT
>-|-|TRBV28|TRBJ1-1
CATAPPGDETEAFF
TGTGCCACAGCCCCACCAGGGGATGAAACTGAAGCTTTCTTT
>-|TRBD1|TRBV14|TRBJ1-2
CASSRPGGSYTF
TGTGCCAGCAGCCGGCCAGGGGGGAGCTACACCTTC
>-|TRBD1|TRBV6-1|TRBJ1-2
CASSELGRDRSSYTF
TGTGCCAGCAGTGAATTGGGGAGGGACAGAAGCAGCTACACCTTC
>-|TRBD1|TRBV19|TRBJ2-1
CASSYNRDREQFF
TGTGCCAGTAGCTATAACCGGGACAGGGAGCAGTTCTTC
>-|-|TRBV2|TRBJ2-1
CATGGSSYNEQFF
TGTGCCACGGGCGGAAGCTCCTACAATGAGCAGTTCTTC
>-|TRBD1|TRBV5-1|TRBJ2-7
CASSLEGQGTEQYF
TGCGCCAGCAGCTTGGAGGGACAGGGGACCGAGCAGTACTTC
>-|-|TRBV28|TRBJ2-7
CASSTRADRYRDEQYF
TGTGCCAGCTCAACCCGCGCGGACCGTTATAGGGACGAGCAGTACTTC
>-|TRBD1|TRBV19|TRBJ1-5
CASSIRDRGRVNQPQHF
TGTGCCAGTAGTATCCGGGACAGGGGGCGGGTAAATCAGCCCCAGCATTTT
>-|-|TRBV21-1|TRBJ2-2
CASSGLAGEVQNTGELFF
TGTGCCAGCAGCGGACTAGCGGGAGAAGTGCAGAACACCGGGGAGCTGTTTTTT
>-|TRBD1|TRBV2|TRBJ1-6
CASRGQGAFNSPLHF
TGTGCCAGCAGGGGACAGGGGGCATTTAATTCACCCCTCCACTTT
>-|TRBD1|TRBV2|TRBJ2-5
CASTRDRNQETQYF
TGTGCCAGCACCCGGGACAGGAACCAAGAGACCCAGTACTTC
>-|TRBD1|TRBV7-3|TRBJ2-1
CASSPGGPREQFF
TGTGCCAGCAGCCCAGGGGGCCCTCGTGAGCAGTTCTTC
>-|-|TRBV28|TRBJ1-1
CASGQAAGAFF
TGTGCCAGCGGGCAGGCCGCAGGGGCTTTCTTT
>few|TRBD2|TRBV4-1|TRBJ2-1
CASSQQIGGSSYNEQFF
TGCGCCAGCAGCCAACAAATCGGGGGGAGCTCCTACAATGAGCAGTTCTTC
>once|-|TRBV7-6|TRBJ2-2
CASSLVVQQGGGELFF
TGTGCCAGCAGCTTAGTGGTCCAGCAAGGAGGCGGGGAGCTGTTTTTT
>-|-|TRBV2|TRBJ1-3
CASRGSNGNTIYF
TGTGCCAGCCGCGGGTCTAATGGAAACACCATATATTTT
>-|TRBD1|TRBV6-1|TRBJ1-2
CASSELTGSNYGYTF
TGTGCCAGCAGTGAATTGACAGGGTCTAACTATGGCTACACCTTC
>-|-|TRBV11-3|TRBJ1-3
CASSFNSGNTIYF
TGTGCCAGCAGCTTCAACTCTGGAAACACCATATATTTT
>-|-|TRBV19|TRBJ1-5
CASNFQGITQPQHF
TGTGCCAGTAATTTCCAAGGGATCACTCAGCCCCAGCATTTT
>once|TRBD1|TRBV7-9|TRBJ2-3
CASSGRTGGRDTQYF
TGTGCCAGCAGCGGCCGGACAGGGGGCAGGGATACGCAGTATTTT
>-|-|TRBV5-6|TRBJ2-3
CASSLWGRTDTQYF
TGTGCCAGCAGCTTGTGGGGGAGGACAGATACGCAGTATTTT
>few|-|TRBV30|TRBJ1-6
CAWSVQEDSPLHF
TGTGCCTGGAGTGTACAGGAGGATTCACCCCTCCACTTT
>once|TRBD1|TRBV6-1|TRBJ2-3
CASGRQGARTDTQYF
TGTGCCAGCGGACGACAGGGGGCCCGCACAGATACGCAGTATTTT
>few|-|TRBV6-6|TRBJ1-5
CASSYSRGSNQPQHF
TGTGCCAGCAGTTACTCCCGAGGCAGCAATCAGCCCCAGCATTTT
>-|-|TRBV7-9|TRBJ1-5
CASSLQGNQPQHF
TGTGCCAGCAGCCTTCAAGGCAATCAGCCCCAGCATTTT
>-|-|TRBV7-2|TRBJ2-2
CASRLVTGELFF
TGTGCCAGCAGACTAGTGACCGGGGAGCTGTTTTTT
>-|-|TRBV28|TRBJ2-7
CASSPFGTQSYEQYF
TGTGCCAGCAGCCCATTCGGGACGCAGTCCTACGAGCAGTACTTC